The 10 T cell receptor beta chains listed next were all sequenced from one sample in a study of human T cells and chemical hapten exposure. Time point in this sample: patch test 1, 2 weeks after DPC sensitization. Treatment reported: therapeutic diphenylcyclopropenone sensitization with weekly scalp DPC. TCRdb re-analysed the RACE reads in MiXCR, keeping a single row per CDR3 protein. The sample has 180,000 or so distinct CDR3 sequences, roughly 15% seen once. Sequencing was performed on whole blood, taken in connection with sensitization to the hapten diphenylcyclopropenone (DPC). All receptors come from a woman aged 30 to 39 with alopecia areata. Some clones in this sample may be carry-over from other donors' samples.

This clonotype occurred a few times. The V and J genes are TRBV29-1 and TRBJ1-1; tentatively, D is TRBD1 (6 bases). Germline CDR1 reads SQVTM; CDR2 reads ANQGSEA. V gave up 6 bases and J gave up 0 bases, with 11 bases separating them. The CDR3 runs to 13 residues. The CDR3 DNA is TGCAGCGTCAAGGGGGTAGTGAACACTGAAGCTTTCTTT. It specifies CSVKGVVNTEAFF.

The genes are TRBV7-2 and TRBJ2-3; 8 positions agree with TRBD2. Germline CDR1 and CDR2: SGHTA and FQGNSA. The CDR3 extends over 14 amino acids. The junction had 2 bases not matched to a gene; V was cut back by 6 bases and J by 0 bases. CDR3 residues: CASRTSASTDTQYF. In nucleotides, the CDR3 is TGTGCCAGCAGGACTAGCGCGAGCACAGATACGCAGTATTTT.

The genes are TRBV12-3 or TRBV12-4 and TRBJ2-7, with D perhaps TRBD1 or TRBD2 (5 bases each). The CDR3 consists of 14 residues. The V and J ends lost 6 bases and 3 bases respectively, with 15 bases between them. The CDR3 region is CASSSRGVGYEQYF. In DNA, the CDR3 is TGTGCCAGCAGCTCAAGGGGAGTGGGCTACGAGCAGTACTTC.

The rearrangement uses TRBV4-3 and TRBJ2-1, with D perhaps TRBD1 (5 bases). The CDR3 is made up of 15 amino acids. The V end lost 0 bases, the J end lost 3 bases, and 9 bases lay between the germline ends. Germline CDR1 reads LGHNA; CDR2 reads YSLEER. DNA of the CDR3: TGCGCCAGCAGCCAAGAAGGGGCCGGCTACAATGAGCAGTTCTTC. Protein sequence: CASSQEGAGYNEQFF.

This clonotype occurred many times. This chain uses TRBV6-2 or TRBV6-3 with TRBJ1-2; unclear D gene. V was shortened by 7 bases and J by 0 bases, with 15 bases between the two germline ends. The CDR3 totals 15 residues. Germline V gene data show CDR1 as MNHEY and CDR2 as SVGEGT. CDR3 in DNA: TGTGCCAGCATTAAAGAGAGGGATGCTAACTATGGCTACACCTTC. Translating it yields CASIKERDANYGYTF.

This clonotype came up a few times. V and J are TRBV28 and TRBJ1-1; D not certain. The V end was cut by 5 bases, the J end by 4 bases, with 11 bases between. The germline CDR1 and CDR2 sequences are MDHEN and SYDVKM. CDR3 length equals 13 residues. The CDR3 here is CASSPHGGTEAFF. As DNA, the CDR3 is TGTGCCAGCAGTCCTCATGGCGGCACTGAAGCTTTCTTT.

The V call is TRBV5-6, the J call TRBJ2-7; D uncertain. Germline loops: CDR1 SGHDT, CDR2 YYEEEE. Between the trimmed V and J ends, which lost 0 bases and 6 bases, there was a span of 7 bases. The CDR3 covers 12 residues. CDR3 loop: CASSLDRGEQYF. CDR3 nucleotide sequence: TGTGCCAGCAGCTTGGATCGAGGCGAGCAGTACTTC. The full variable domain, rest sourced from reference TRBV5-6 and TRBJ2-7, is DAGVTQSPTHLIKTRGQQVTLRCSPKSGHDTVSWYQQALGQGPQFIFQYYEEEERQRGNFPDRFSGHQFPNYSSELNVNALLLGDSALYLCASSLDRGEQYFGPGTRLTVT.

The chain couples TRBV5-1 to TRBJ2-7, with D possibly matching TRBD2 (5 bases). Germline-derived CDR1 and CDR2 are SGHRS and YFSETQ. This CDR3 has 15 amino acids. V was clipped by 4 bases and J by 1 base, with 15 bases between them. CDR3 in DNA: TGCGCCAGCAGCCAAGCATCTACTAGTTCCTACGAGCAGTACTTC. Its protein is CASSQASTSSYEQYF.

This clonotype was recorded a few times. CDR3 in DNA: TGTGCCAGCAGTCCCGGGACAGGGGCAGCCAAAAACATTCAGTACTTC. This codes for CASSPGTGAAKNIQYF. The chain employs TRBV2 and TRBJ2-4; 10 nucleotides align to TRBD1. Germline V CDR1 and CDR2: SNHLY, FYNNEI. The CDR3 has 16 amino acids. With V trimmed by 5 bases and J by 0 bases, 4 bases remained unmatched.

The chain combines TRBV20-1 with TRBJ1-1; D is ambiguous. CDR1 is DFQATT and CDR2 is SNEGSKA in the germline V gene (reference sequence). The germline V and J ends were trimmed by 3 bases and 1 base, with 12 bases remaining between them. CDR3 size: 14 residues. CDR3 in DNA: TGCAGTGCTAGTCCCCCCACAGCGAACACTGAAGCTTTCTTT. Translation gives CSASPPTANTEAFF.